This T cell receptor (beta chain) was identified in a study of T cell repertoires in cytomegalovirus infection. Germline V CDR1 and CDR2: SEHNR, FQNEAQ (reference sequence). The CDR3 extends over 15 amino acids. V was clipped by 4 bases and J by 8 bases; unmatched bases: 7. This clonotype was observed many times. One entry per CDR3 protein results from TCRdb running MiXCR on the reads. Of 490,000 or so distinct CDR3 sequences detected, roughly 12% appear once; the ten largest clones hold about 9.4%. The specimen was PBMCs. V and J are TRBV7-9 and TRBJ2-2; 10 bases map to TRBD2. The sequence derives from a human donor in good health (CMV status not recorded). Some clones in this sample may be carry-over from other donors' samples. The CDR3 nucleotides read TGTGCCAGCAGCTCCATGACTAGCGGGTCGGGGGAGCTGTTTTTT. Its translation: CASSSMTSGSGELFF.